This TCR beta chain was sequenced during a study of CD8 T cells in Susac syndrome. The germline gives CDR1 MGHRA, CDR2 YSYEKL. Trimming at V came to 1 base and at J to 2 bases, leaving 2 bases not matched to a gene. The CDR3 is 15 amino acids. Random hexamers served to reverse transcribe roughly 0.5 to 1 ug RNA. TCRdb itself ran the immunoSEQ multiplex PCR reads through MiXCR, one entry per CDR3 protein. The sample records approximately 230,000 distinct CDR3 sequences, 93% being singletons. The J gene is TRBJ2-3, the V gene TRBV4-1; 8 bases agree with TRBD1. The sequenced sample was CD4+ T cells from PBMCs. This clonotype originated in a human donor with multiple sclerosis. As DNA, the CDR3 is TGCGCCAGCAGCCAAGTTCAGGGGGCCACAGATACGCAGTATTTT. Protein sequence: CASSQVQGATDTQYF.